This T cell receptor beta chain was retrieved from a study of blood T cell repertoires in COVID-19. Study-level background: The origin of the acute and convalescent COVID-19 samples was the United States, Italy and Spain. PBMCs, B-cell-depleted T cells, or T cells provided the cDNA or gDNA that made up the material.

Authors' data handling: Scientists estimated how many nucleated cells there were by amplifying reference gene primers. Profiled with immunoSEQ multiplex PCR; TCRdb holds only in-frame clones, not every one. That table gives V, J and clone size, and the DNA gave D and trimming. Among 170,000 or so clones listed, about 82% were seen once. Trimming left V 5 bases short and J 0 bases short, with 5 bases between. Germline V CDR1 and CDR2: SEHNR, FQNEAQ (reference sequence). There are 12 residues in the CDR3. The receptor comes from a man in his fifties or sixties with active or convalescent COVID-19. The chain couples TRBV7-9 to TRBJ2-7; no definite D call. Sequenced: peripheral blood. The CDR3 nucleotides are TGTGCCAGCAGCCTGAGCTCCTACGAGCAGTACTTC. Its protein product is CASSLSSYEQYF.